This TCR beta chain was recorded in a study of T cell responses to AZD1222 COVID-19 vaccine (dated by TCRdb to the early 2020s). Regarding the complete study: TCR sequencing was performed for 230 to 250 trial participants, of whom about 200 were given two doses of AZD1222 and some 25 were given two doses of MenACWY control vaccine. Trial participants were enrolled into age subgroups of 18-55, 56-69 and 70-plus years, which contained roughly 150, 30 and 60 TCR-sequenced participants, respectively.

The CDR3 regions of human TCRbeta chains were analyzed by immunosequencing. The authors' analysis ran thus. TCRs in the repertoires were matched against a reference library of SARS-CoV-2-specific TCRs that had been generated with the MIRA antigen-specificity platform. Breadth was defined as the fraction of unique TCRs that were SARS-CoV-2-associated. Depth was defined as the fraction of total T cells that were SARS-CoV-2-associated. Using the MIRA data, each spike-specific TCR was assigned both to the spike region to which the TCR was reactive and to a CD4 or CD8 class. Log10-transformed breadth and depth values were compared by one-way ANOVA with Sidak's multiple comparisons tests. TCRdb mirrors the immuneACCESS table, restricted to in-frame sequences. Some clones are absent from its copies; in checked studies, under half trace to an unresolved V gene, and the reason for the others is unknown. The DNA gave D and trimming, while V, J and clone size come from that table. A total of some 80,000 clones appear in this sample, about 91% of them only once. In total, the top ten clones hold 9% to 10% of the sample.

CDR1 LGHNA and CDR2 YNFKEQ were looked up in the germline V gene. From the cysteine through the phenylalanine, the CDR3 covers 14 amino acids. The only DNA kept is the CDR3, 42 bases in frame from the first base. Ends trimmed: V by 4 bases, J by 5 bases; bases unmatched to a gene: 6. On the study overall, not on this receptor specifically: In the small 56-69-year group, the increase in depth fell short of significance, most likely because of low power. No day 14 peak-response samples were available, so repertoires were characterized only after the peak T cell response. Participants were mostly white British, with more females than males. The authors suggested clonal diversity may have been underestimated. Reportedly, almost half of the unique spike-specific TCRs recognized epitopes lying outside the regions that are mutated in the B.1.351 and B.1.1.7 variants. Conclusions about previously exposed vaccinees are limited, since just 6 or 7 AZD1222 recipients were seropositive for SARS-CoV-2 at baseline. The vaccine-associated CD4 TCRs covered the entire spike protein, and the dominant responses fell in regions 160-218 and 743-854. A significant rise in spike-specific TCR breadth and depth was observed after two AZD1222 doses relative to day 0 and relative to MenACWY recipients.

Comments on this clone: Its recognized antigen is unknown. No much larger clonotype is one base removed from it; base qualities were not supplied.

The time point label for this specimen denotes: about 28 days (+/-7) after the second vaccine dose. According to the study, the label for this sample's treatment or condition signals: meningococcal conjugate vaccine given as trial control. The vaccinee samples were drawn from two UK trials, COV001 and COV002, one of which was a single-blind randomized controlled phase 2/3 trial testing AZD1222 (ChAdOx1 nCoV-19) in healthy adults. For TCRbeta chain sequencing, PBMC samples from trial participants were taken at day 0 and at day 28 after the second dose. Sequencing used peripheral blood, obtained 28 days after the second dose of the MenACWY control vaccine. This receptor was identified in an adult who received the MenACWY meningococcal vaccine as a control. Rearrangement joined TRBV4-2 to TRBJ2-5; TRBD2 agrees with 8 junctional bases. The CDR3 protein: CASSLGGAEETQYF. Here is the DNA: TGTGCCAGCAGCCTCGGGGGGGCCGAGGAGACCCAGTACTTC.